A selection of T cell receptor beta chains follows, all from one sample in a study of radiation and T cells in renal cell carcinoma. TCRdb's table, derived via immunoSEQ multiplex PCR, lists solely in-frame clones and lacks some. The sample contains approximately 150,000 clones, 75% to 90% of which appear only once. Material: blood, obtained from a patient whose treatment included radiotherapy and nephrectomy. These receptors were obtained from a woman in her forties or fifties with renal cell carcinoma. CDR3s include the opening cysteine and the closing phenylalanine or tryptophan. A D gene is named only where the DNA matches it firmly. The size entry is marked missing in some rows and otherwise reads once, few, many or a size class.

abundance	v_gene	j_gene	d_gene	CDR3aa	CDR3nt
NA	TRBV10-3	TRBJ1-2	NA	CAISDPRTSLGYTF	TGTGCCATCAGTGACCCCCGGACTTCTTTAGGCTACACCTTC
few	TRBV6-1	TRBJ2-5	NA	CASTIGRTQETQYF	TGTGCCAGCACCATAGGTCGGACCCAAGAGACCCAGTACTTC
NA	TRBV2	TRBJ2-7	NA	CASSANNYEQYF	TGTGCCAGCAGTGCGAACAACTACGAGCAGTACTTC
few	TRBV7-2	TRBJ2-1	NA	CASSLAGTNEQFF	TGTGCCAGCAGCTTAGCGGGGACGAATGAGCAGTTCTTC
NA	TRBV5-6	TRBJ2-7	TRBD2	CASSLVGASGYEQYF	TGTGCCAGCAGCTTGGTCGGGGCTAGCGGCTACGAGCAGTACTTC
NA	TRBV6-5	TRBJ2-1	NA	CASSSSFSFSYNEQFF	TGTGCCAGCAGTTCCTCATTCTCATTCTCCTACAATGAGCAGTTCTTC
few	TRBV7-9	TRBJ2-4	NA	CASSSYRKNIQYF	TGTGCCAGCAGCTCATACAGGAAAAACATTCAGTACTTC
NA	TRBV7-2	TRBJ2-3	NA	CASRRTGDTQYF	TGTGCCAGCAGGCGAACAGGGGATACGCAGTATTTT
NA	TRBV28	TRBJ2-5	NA	CASSSLSGTQYF	TGTGCCAGCAGTTCCCTATCGGGGACCCAGTACTTC
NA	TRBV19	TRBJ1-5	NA	CASSIAGKSNQPQHF	TGTGCCAGTAGTATTGCAGGGAAAAGCAATCAGCCCCAGCATTTT
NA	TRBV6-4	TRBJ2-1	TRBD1	CASSFGQGDYNEQFF	TGTGCCAGCAGCTTTGGGCAGGGGGACTACAATGAGCAGTTCTTC
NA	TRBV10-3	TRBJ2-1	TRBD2	CAISEARGGSGNEQFF	TGTGCCATCAGTGAGGCGCGGGGGGGGTCGGGCAATGAGCAGTTCTTC
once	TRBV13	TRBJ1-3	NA	CASSLGRQWRNTIYF	TGTGCCAGCAGCTTAGGGCGACAGTGGCGTAACACCATATATTTT
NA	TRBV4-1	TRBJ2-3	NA	CASGGSQGSTDTQYF	TGCGCCAGCGGTGGATCCCAGGGGAGCACAGATACGCAGTATTTT
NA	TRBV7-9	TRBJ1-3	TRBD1	CASSSRDRASGNTIYF	TGTGCCAGCAGCAGCCGGGACAGGGCATCTGGAAACACCATATATTTT
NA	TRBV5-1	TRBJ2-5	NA	CASSLEAARETQYF	TGCGCCAGCAGCTTGGAGGCAGCCAGGGAGACCCAGTACTTC
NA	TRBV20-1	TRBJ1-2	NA	CSARGRGGYTF	TGCAGTGCTAGAGGGAGGGGTGGCTACACCTTC
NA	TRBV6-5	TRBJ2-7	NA	CASSYWEGGEQYF	TGTGCCAGCAGTTACTGGGAAGGGGGCGAGCAGTACTTC
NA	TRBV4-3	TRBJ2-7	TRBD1	CASSQRQGYEQYF	TGCGCCAGCAGCCAGAGACAGGGGTACGAGCAGTACTTC
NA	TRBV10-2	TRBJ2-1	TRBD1	CASSDPGTGGTLNEQFF	TGCGCCAGCAGTGACCCTGGGACAGGGGGCACGCTCAATGAGCAGTTCTTC
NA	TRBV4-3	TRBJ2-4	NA	CASSRGQEEDIQYF	TGCGCCAGCAGCCGAGGACAAGAAGAAGACATTCAGTACTTC
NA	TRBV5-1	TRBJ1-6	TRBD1	CASSLGEQGASYNSPLHF	TGCGCCAGCAGCTTGGGGGAACAGGGGGCGTCCTATAATTCACCCCTCCACTTT
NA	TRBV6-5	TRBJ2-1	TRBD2	CASTLSGGSNEQFF	TGTGCCAGCACCTTGAGCGGGGGGTCCAATGAGCAGTTCTTC
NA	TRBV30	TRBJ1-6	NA	CAWGGPRDSPLHF	TGTGCCTGGGGAGGACCCCGGGATTCACCCCTCCACTTT
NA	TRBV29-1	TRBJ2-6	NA	CSVDLVGGANVLTF	TGCAGCGTTGACTTAGTTGGTGGGGCCAACGTCCTGACTTTC
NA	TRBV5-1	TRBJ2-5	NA	CASSLGGGALGTQYF	TGCGCCAGCAGCTTGGGAGGTGGGGCTTTGGGGACCCAGTACTTC
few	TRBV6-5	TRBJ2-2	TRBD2	CASSYSSGGNTGELFF	TGTGCCAGCAGTTACTCGAGCGGGGGAAACACCGGGGAGCTGTTTTTT
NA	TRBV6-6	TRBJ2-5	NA	CASSYDRSSSMETQYF	TGTGCCAGCAGTTACGATAGGTCTAGCTCCATGGAGACCCAGTACTTC
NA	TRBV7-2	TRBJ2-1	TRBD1	CASSVTGIGYNEQFF	TGTGCCAGCAGCGTGACAGGGATTGGTTACAATGAGCAGTTCTTC
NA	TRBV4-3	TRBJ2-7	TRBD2	CASSQGVAGGYEQYF	TGCGCCAGCAGCCAAGGTGTAGCGGGAGGTTACGAGCAGTACTTC
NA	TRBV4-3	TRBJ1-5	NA	CASSQDGGGYQPQHF	TGCGCCAGCAGCCAAGATGGGGGGGGGTACCAGCCCCAGCATTTT
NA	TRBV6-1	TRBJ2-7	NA	CASSENVEQYF	TGTGCCAGCAGTGAAAACGTCGAGCAGTACTTC
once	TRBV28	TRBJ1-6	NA	CASSPGGDNSPLHF	TGTGCCAGCAGCCCCGGCGGGGACAATTCACCCCTCCACTTT
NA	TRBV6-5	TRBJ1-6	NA	CASRQSYNSPLHF	TGTGCCAGCCGACAGTCCTATAATTCACCCCTCCACTTT
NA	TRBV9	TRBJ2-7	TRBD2	CASSVGIGRDTSYEQYF	TGTGCCAGCAGCGTAGGTATCGGGAGGGACACCTCCTACGAGCAGTACTTC
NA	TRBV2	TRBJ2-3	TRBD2	CASSPSGSDTQYF	TGTGCCAGCAGCCCTAGCGGTTCAGATACGCAGTATTTT
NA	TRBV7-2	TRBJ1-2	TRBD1	CASSLAGQILSFLHYGYTF	TGTGCCAGCAGCTTAGCGGGACAGATTCTTTCCTTCCTCCACTATGGCTACACCTTC
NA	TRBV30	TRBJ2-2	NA	CAWSVRQSTGELFF	TGTGCCTGGAGTGTACGTCAGTCCACCGGGGAGCTGTTTTTT
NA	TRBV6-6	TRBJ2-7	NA	CASSYSSDLYEQYF	TGTGCCAGCAGTTACTCGTCGGACCTCTACGAGCAGTACTTC
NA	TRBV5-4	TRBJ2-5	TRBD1	CASSADRGRETQYF	TGTGCCAGCAGCGCGGACAGGGGTCGGGAGACCCAGTACTTC
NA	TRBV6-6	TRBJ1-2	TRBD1	CASSYTGQGIVKGYTF	TGTGCCAGCAGTTACACAGGACAGGGAATTGTGAAAGGCTACACCTTC
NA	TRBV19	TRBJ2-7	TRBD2	CASSIEGTTEQYF	TGTGCCAGTAGTATAGAAGGGACTACCGAGCAGTACTTC
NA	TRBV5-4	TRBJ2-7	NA	CASSLEAGQQYF	TGTGCCAGCAGCTTGGAGGCAGGTCAGCAGTACTTC
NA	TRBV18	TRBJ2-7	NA	CASSPQGSSYEQYF	TGTGCCAGCTCACCGCAGGGGAGCTCCTACGAGCAGTACTTC
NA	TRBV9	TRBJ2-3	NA	CASSVGSGFSRSTDTQYF	TGTGCCAGCAGCGTAGGAAGTGGGTTCTCGAGGTCCACAGATACGCAGTATTTT